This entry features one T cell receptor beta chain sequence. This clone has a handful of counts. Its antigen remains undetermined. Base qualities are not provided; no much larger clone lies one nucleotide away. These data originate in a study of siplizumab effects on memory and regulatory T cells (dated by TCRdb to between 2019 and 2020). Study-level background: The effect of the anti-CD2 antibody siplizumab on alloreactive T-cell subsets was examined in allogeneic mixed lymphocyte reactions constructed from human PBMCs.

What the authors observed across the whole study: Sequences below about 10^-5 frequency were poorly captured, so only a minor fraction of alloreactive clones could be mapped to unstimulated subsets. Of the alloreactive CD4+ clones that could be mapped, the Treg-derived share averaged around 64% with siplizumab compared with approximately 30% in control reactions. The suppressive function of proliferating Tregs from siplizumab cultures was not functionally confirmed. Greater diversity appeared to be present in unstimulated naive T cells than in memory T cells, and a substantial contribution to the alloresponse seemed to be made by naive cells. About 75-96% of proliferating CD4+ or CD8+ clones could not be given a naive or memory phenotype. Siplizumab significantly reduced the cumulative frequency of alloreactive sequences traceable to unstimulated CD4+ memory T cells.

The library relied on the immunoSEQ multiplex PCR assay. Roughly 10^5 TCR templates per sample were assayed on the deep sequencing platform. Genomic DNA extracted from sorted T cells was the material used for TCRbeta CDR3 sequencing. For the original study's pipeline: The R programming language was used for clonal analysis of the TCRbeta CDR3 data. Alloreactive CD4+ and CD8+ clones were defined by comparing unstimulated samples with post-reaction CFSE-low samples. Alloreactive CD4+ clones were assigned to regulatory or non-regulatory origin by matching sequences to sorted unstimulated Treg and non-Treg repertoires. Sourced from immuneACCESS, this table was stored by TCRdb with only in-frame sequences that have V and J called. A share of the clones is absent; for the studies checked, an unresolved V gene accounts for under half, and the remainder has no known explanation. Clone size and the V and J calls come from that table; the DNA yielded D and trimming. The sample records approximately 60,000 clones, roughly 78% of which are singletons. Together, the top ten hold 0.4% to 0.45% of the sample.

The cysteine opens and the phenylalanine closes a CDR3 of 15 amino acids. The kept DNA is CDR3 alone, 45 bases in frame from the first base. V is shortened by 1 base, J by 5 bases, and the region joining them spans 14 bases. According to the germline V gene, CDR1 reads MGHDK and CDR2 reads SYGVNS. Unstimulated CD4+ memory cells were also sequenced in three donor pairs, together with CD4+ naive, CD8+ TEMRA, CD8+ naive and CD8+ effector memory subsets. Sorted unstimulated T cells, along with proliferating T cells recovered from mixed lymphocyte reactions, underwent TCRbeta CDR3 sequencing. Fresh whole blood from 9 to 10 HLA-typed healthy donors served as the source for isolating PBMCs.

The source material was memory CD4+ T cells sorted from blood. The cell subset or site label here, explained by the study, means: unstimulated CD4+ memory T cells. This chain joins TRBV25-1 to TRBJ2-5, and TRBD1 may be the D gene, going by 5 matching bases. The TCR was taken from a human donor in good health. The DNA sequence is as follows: TGTGCCAGCAGTGAATTTGTGGGGCAAGGGGAGACCCAGTACTTC. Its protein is CASSEFVGQGETQYF.